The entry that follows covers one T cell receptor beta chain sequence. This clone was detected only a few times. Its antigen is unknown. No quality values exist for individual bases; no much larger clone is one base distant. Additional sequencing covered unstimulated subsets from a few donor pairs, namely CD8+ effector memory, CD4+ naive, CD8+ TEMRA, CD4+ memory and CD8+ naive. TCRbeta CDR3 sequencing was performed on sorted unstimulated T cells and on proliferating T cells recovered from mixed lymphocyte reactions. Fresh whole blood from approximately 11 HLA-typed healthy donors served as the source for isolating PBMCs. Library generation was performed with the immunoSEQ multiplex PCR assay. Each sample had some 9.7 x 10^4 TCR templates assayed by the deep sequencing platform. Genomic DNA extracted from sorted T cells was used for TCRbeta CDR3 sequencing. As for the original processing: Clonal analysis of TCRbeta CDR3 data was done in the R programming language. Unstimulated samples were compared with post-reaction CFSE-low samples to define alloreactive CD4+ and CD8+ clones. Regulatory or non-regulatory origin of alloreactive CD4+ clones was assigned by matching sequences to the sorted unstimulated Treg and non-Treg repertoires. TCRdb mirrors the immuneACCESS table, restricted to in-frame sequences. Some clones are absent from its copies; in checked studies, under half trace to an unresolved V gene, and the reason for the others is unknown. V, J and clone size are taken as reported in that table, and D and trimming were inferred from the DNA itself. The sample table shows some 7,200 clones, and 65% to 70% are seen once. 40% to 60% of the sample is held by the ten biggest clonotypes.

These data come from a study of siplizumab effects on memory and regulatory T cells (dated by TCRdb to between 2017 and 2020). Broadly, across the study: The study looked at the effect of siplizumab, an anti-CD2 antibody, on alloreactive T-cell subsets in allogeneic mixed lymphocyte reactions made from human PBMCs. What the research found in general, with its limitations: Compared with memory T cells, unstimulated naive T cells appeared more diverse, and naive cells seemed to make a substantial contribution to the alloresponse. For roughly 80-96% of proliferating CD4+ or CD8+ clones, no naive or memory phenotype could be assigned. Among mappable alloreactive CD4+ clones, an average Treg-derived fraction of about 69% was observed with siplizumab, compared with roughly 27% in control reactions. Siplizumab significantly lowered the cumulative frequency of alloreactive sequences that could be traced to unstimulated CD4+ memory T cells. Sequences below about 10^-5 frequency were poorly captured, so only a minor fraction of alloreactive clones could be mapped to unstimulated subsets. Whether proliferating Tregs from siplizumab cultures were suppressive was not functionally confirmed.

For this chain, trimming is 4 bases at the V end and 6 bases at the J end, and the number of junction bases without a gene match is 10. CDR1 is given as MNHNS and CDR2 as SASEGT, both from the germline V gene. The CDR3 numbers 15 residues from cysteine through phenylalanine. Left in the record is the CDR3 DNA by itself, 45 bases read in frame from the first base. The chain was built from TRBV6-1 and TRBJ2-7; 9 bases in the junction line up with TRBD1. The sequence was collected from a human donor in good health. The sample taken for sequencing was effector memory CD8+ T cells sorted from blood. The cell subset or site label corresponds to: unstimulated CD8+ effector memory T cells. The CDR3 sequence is CASSGAGTGSSEQYF. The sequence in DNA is TGTGCCAGCAGTGGCGCCGGGACAGGGAGTTCCGAGCAGTACTTC.